This T cell receptor (beta chain) was identified in a study of control samples from healthy donors and cancer patients. The V and J ends lost 5 bases and 7 bases respectively, with 11 bases between them. CDR3 length: 13 amino acids. Looked up from germline, CDR1 is MNHEY and CDR2 is SVGAGI. The method was immunoSEQ multiplex PCR; TCRdb's version includes in-frame clones alone and lacks a portion of them. The data hold 100,000 to 150,000 clones, with approximately 90% observed a single time. This sequence joins TRBV6-5 and TRBJ1-4, with D possibly TRBD1 on 6 matching bases. Sequenced sample: blood. The TCR was taken from a man between 35 and 55 years old in good health. CDR3 coding DNA: TGTGCCAGCAGTACCCGGGACATTGAAAAACTGTTTTTT. It translates to CASSTRDIEKLFF.